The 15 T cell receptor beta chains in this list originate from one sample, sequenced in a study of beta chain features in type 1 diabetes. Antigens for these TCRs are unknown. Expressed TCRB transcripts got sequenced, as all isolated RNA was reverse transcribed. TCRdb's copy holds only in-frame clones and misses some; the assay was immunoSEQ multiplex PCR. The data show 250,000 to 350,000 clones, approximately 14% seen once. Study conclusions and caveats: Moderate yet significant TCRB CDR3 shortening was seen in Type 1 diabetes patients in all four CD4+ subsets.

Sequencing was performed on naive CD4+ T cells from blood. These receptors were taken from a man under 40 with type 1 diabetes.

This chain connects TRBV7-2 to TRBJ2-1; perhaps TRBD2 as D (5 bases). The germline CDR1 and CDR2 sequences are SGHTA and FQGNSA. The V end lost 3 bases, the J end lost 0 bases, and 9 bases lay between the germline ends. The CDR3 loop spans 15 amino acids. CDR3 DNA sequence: TGTGCCAGCAGCTTGGACTCGAGCTCCTACAATGAGCAGTTCTTC. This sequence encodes CASSLDSSSYNEQFF.

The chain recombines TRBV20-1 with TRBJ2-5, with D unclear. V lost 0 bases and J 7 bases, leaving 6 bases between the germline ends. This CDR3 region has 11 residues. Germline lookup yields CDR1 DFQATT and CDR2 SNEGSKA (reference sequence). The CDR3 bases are TGCAGTGCTAGAGATCGCGGGACCCAGTACTTC. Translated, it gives CSARDRGTQYF.

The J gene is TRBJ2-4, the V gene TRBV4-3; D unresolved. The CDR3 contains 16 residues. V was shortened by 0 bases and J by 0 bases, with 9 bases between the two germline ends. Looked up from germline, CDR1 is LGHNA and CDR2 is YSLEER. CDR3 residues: CASSQELSLAKNIQYF. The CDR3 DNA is TGCGCCAGCAGCCAAGAGTTGAGTCTAGCCAAAAACATTCAGTACTTC.

As DNA, the CDR3 is TGTGCCAGCAGCCGAAGCCCTCCGAACACTGAAGCTTTCTTT. Its translation is CASSRSPPNTEAFF. The V and J genes are TRBV6-1 and TRBJ1-1; D is unresolved. This CDR3 is built from 14 residues. The V gene lost 6 bases and the J gene lost 1 base, with 12 bases spanning the gap. CDR1 is MNHNS and CDR2 is SASEGT in the germline V gene.

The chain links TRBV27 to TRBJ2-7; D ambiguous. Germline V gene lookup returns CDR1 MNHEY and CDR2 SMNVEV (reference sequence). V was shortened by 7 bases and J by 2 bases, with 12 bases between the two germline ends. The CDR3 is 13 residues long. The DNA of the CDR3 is TGTGCCAGCACCCGTAGTCCCCCCTACGAGCAGTACTTC. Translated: CASTRSPPYEQYF.

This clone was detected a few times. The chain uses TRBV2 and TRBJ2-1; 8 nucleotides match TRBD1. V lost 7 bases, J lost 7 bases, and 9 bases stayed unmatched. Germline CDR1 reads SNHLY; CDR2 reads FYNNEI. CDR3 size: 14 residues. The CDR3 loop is CASNPTGAGNEQFF. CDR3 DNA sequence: TGTGCCAGCAACCCGACAGGGGCTGGGAATGAGCAGTTCTTC.

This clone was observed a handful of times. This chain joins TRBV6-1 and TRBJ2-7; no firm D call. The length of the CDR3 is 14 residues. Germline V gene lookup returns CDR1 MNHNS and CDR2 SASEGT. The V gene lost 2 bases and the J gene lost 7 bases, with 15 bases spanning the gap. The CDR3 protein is CASSETVLTGEQYF. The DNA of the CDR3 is TGTGCCAGCAGTGAAACGGTCTTGACGGGTGAGCAGTACTTC.

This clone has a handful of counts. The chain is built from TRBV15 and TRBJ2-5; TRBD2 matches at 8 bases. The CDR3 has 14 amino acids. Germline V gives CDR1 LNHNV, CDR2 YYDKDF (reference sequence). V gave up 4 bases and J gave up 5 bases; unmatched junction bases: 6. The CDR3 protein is CATSTGLAGETQYF. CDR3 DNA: TGTGCCACCAGCACTGGACTAGCTGGGGAGACCCAGTACTTC.

CDR3 bases: TGTGCCTGGAGTCCTACGGGACAGGGAAGTGGCTACACCTTC. This sequence encodes CAWSPTGQGSGYTF. This chain links TRBV30 with TRBJ1-2; 9 bases match TRBD1. With V trimmed by 2 bases and J by 7 bases, 8 bases remained unmatched. Germline assignment: CDR1 GTSNPN and CDR2 SVGIG (reference sequence). The CDR3 has 14 amino acids.

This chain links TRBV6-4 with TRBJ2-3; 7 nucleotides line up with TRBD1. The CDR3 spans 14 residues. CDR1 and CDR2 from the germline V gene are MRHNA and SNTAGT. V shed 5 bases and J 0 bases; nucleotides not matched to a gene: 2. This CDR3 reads CASSPGQSTDTQYF. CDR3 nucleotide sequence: TGTGCCAGCAGTCCGGGACAGAGCACAGATACGCAGTATTTT.

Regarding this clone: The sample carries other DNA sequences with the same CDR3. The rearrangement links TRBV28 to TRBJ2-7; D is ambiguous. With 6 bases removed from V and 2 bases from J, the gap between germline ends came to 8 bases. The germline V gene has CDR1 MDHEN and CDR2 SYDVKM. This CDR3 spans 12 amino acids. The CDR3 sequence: CASSLSAYEQYF. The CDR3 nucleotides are TGTGCCAGCAGCCTCTCCGCCTACGAGCAGTACTTC.

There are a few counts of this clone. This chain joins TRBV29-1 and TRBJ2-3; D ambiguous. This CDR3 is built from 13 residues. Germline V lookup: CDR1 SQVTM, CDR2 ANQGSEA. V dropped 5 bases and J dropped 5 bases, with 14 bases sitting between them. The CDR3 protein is CSVHQPGVDTQYF. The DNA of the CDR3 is TGCAGCGTTCACCAACCTGGAGTAGATACGCAGTATTTT.

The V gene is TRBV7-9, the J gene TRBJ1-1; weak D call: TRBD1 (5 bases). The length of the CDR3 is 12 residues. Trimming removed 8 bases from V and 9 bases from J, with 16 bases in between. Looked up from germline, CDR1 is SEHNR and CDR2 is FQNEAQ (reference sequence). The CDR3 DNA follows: TGTGCCAGCGGGGGGGAGGCAGGCCAAGCTTTCTTT. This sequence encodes CASGGEAGQAFF.

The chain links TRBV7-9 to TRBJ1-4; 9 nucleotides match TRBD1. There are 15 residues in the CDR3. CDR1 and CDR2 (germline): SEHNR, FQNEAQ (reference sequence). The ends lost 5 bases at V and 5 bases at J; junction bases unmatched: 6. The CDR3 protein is CASSLGDRANEKLFF. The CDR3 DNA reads TGTGCCAGCAGCCTCGGGGACAGGGCCAATGAAAAACTGTTTTTT.

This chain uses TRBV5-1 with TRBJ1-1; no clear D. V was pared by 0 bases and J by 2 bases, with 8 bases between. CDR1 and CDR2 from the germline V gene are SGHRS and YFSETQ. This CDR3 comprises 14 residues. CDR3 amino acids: CASSLAQINTEAFF. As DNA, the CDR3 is TGCGCCAGCAGCTTGGCTCAGATAAACACTGAAGCTTTCTTT. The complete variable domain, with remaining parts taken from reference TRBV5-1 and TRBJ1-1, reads KAGVTQTPRYLIKTRGQQVTLSCSPISGHRSVSWYQQTPGQGLQFLFEYFSETQRNKGNFPGRFSGRQFSNSRSEMNVSTLELGDSALYLCASSLAQINTEAFFGQGTRLTVV.